Shown below are 28 T cell receptor beta chains from a single sample sequenced in a study of blood T cell repertoires in COVID-19 (dated by TCRdb to 2019 to 2021). Library preparation was by the immunoSEQ multiplex PCR assay. In its TCRdb copy, this immuneACCESS table keeps in-frame sequences only and misses some clones. Where compared with another copy, unresolved V genes explain less than half of these, and the others have no known cause. For this sample there are around 400,000 clones; roughly 88% appear just once. Roughly 1.4% of the sample goes to the ten largest clones. The sample was PBMCs or T cells enriched from blood (not recorded which). The source is a woman aged 18-30 years who had been exposed to COVID-19.

The chain has TRBV30 and TRBJ1-1, with unresolved D. Per germline, CDR1 GTSNPN and CDR2 SVGIG (reference sequence). The CDR3 extends over 14 amino acids. Trimming removed 4 bases at V and 0 bases at J, with 12 bases between. The chain's CDR3 is CAWTRFEMNTEAFF. The CDR3 DNA follows: TGTGCCTGGACCCGGTTTGAGATGAACACTGAAGCTTTCTTT.

This chain links TRBV24-1 with TRBJ2-3, with 11 bases identical to TRBD2. The CDR3 has 18 amino acids. V lost 4 bases and J lost 5; bases outside the gene matches: 13. Germline CDR1 is KGHDR and CDR2 is SFDVKD. Here the CDR3 reads CATSDPRGLADYRDTQYF. CDR3 bases: TGTGCCACCAGTGACCCCCGGGGACTAGCGGACTACAGAGATACGCAGTATTTT.

The genes are TRBV7-9 and TRBJ2-1, with TRBD2 identical over 11 bases. The CDR3 contains 18 residues. CDR1 is SEHNR, CDR2 FQNEAQ, per germline (reference sequence). The junction had 13 bases not matched to a gene; V was cut back by 5 bases and J by 4 bases. The CDR3: CASSPRGSGTSGYNEQFF. The CDR3 DNA reads as TGTGCCAGCAGCCCTAGGGGTTCCGGGACTAGCGGTTACAATGAGCAGTTCTTC.

This rearrangement joins TRBV5-4 to TRBJ1-3; 7 nucleotides agree with TRBD1. The CDR3 sequence is 17 residues long. The germline gives CDR1 SGHNT, CDR2 YYREEE (reference sequence). V lost 0 bases, J lost 4 bases, and 10 bases stayed unmatched. CDR3 DNA: TGTGCCAGCAGCTTGGGGACACGACAGGGTCCCGGAAACACCATATATTTT. Protein product: CASSLGTRQGPGNTIYF. Combining the CDR3 with reference TRBV5-4 and TRBJ1-3 gives the whole variable domain ETGVTQSPTHLIKTRGQQVTLRCSSQSGHNTVSWYQQALGQGPQFIFQYYREEENGRGNFPPRFSGLQFPNYSSELNVNALELDDSALYLCASSLGTRQGPGNTIYFGEGSWLTVV.

This chain uses TRBV11-3 with TRBJ1-4; 9 bases align to TRBD1. J gave up 6 bases and V 4 bases, and 6 bases lay outside the gene matches. Germline lookup yields CDR1 SGHNT and CDR2 YENEEA. This CDR3 has 15 residues. CDR3 sequence (DNA): TGTGCCAGCAGCTCGGGGACAGGGCCGGATGAAAAACTGTTTTTT. It encodes CASSSGTGPDEKLFF.

This clone was recorded only once. This chain uses TRBV12-3 or TRBV12-4 with TRBJ1-2; D remains unclear. The CDR3 extends over 13 amino acids. The V end lost 5 bases, the J end lost 5 bases, and 12 bases lay between the germline ends. The CDR3 nucleotides are TGTGCCAGCAGTACGCGGGGTTCATATGGCTACACCTTC. Protein sequence: CASSTRGSYGYTF.

The chain has TRBV28 and TRBJ1-3; D gene unclear. Germline assignment: CDR1 MDHEN and CDR2 SYDVKM. The germline V and J ends were trimmed by 2 bases and 7 bases, with 12 bases remaining between them. The CDR3 totals 14 residues. CDR3 sequence (DNA): TGTGCCAGCAGTTTAGGGCACACGGGGAACACCATATATTTT. This translates into CASSLGHTGNTIYF.

A note on this clone: This same CDR3 is encoded by further DNA sequences in the sample. The V call is TRBV7-8, the J call TRBJ2-7, with TRBD1 identical over 11 bases. CDR1 and CDR2 from the germline V gene are SGHVS and FQNEAQ. The CDR3 covers 14 residues. V dropped 3 bases and J dropped 2; count of bases not matched to a gene: 0. The CDR3 DNA is TGTGCCAGCAGCTTGGGACAGGGGGCCTACGAGCAGTACTTC. It specifies CASSLGQGAYEQYF.

This chain links TRBV6-1 with TRBJ1-5, with TRBD1 matching over 7 bases. The V gene end was trimmed by 0 bases and the J gene end by 4 bases; junction bases not matched to a gene: 3. CDR3 size: 15 residues. Germline V gene sequence: CDR1 MNHNS, CDR2 SASEGT. The CDR3 DNA reads TGTGCCAGCAGTGAAGCTCCGACAGGGAATCAGCCCCAGCATTTT. Its protein is CASSEAPTGNQPQHF.

The CDR3 DNA reads as TGTGCCAGCAGCCTCAGGGGCACCTACGAGCAGTACTTC. Amino acid sequence: CASSLRGTYEQYF. The rearrangement joins TRBV13 to TRBJ2-7, with D possibly TRBD1 on 6 matching bases. V lost 5 bases and J lost 2, with 10 bases in between. Germline CDR1 and CDR2: PRHDT and FYEKMQ (reference sequence). The CDR3 contains 13 residues.

The rearrangement joins TRBV10-3 to TRBJ1-2; D remains unclear. The V end was cut by 0 bases, the J end by 2 bases, with 7 bases between. The V gene's germline CDR1 is ENHRY and CDR2 SYGVKD. The CDR3 length is 14 residues. The CDR3 region has the DNA TGTGCCATCAGTGAGTCCGGACTGAACTATGGCTACACCTTC. Amino acid sequence: CAISESGLNYGYTF.

A few counts support this clone. The chain has TRBV5-4 and TRBJ1-2, with 8 bases identical to TRBD1. Germline-derived CDR1 and CDR2 are SGHNT and YYREEE (reference sequence). After removal of 3 bases from V and 4 bases from J, the junction contained 5 bases not matched to a gene. The CDR3 has 14 residues. CDR3 amino acids: CASSWDRSSYGYTF. The CDR3, as DNA: TGTGCCAGCAGCTGGGACAGGTCTAGCTATGGCTACACCTTC.

The rearrangement links TRBV23-1 to TRBJ1-4; D is possibly TRBD1 (6 bases). TRBV23-1 qualifies as an ORF whose function is uncertain. With 3 bases removed from V and 12 bases from J, the gap between germline ends came to 17 bases. This CDR3 is 14 amino acids long. The CDR3 DNA reads TGCGCCAGCAGTCAGACCGGGACATTCGTGGAACTGTTTTTT. It is translated as CASSQTGTFVELFF.

This rearrangement joins TRBV11-2 to TRBJ2-3; D remains ambiguous. V shed 6 bases and J shed 0 bases, with 10 bases lying between them. CDR1 and CDR2 (germline): SGHAT, FQNNGV. The CDR3 loop spans 14 amino acids. The CDR3 reads CASSPEESTDTQYF. The DNA of the CDR3 is TGTGCCAGCAGTCCAGAGGAAAGCACAGATACGCAGTATTTT.

V and J are TRBV3-1 (or the pseudogene TRBV3-2) and TRBJ2-7; no clear D. This CDR3 spans 15 amino acids. The germline CDR1 and CDR2 sequences are LGHDT and YNNKEL (reference sequence). V lost 1 base and J 1 base, leaving 11 bases between the germline ends. The CDR3 region has the DNA TGTGCCAGCAGCCAAGGGGTCCAGGCTTCCTACGAGCAGTACTTC. Residues: CASSQGVQASYEQYF.

The V and J genes are TRBV2 and TRBJ1-4; D is uncertain. The CDR3 is 14 amino acids. The germline V gene encodes CDR1 SNHLY and CDR2 FYNNEI. The V and J ends lost 5 bases and 4 bases respectively, with 11 bases between them. DNA for the CDR3: TGTGCCAGCAGTATGGGAGCAGATAATGAAAAACTGTTTTTT. Translation gives CASSMGADNEKLFF.

The chain employs TRBV4-1 and TRBJ1-2; no clear D. V dropped 1 base and J dropped 4 bases, with 13 bases sitting between them. The germline V gene has CDR1 MGHRA and CDR2 YSYEKL. The length of the CDR3 is 15 residues. In nucleotides, the CDR3 is TGCGCCAGCAGCCAAGTCAGCGAGGGCCTCTATGGCTACACCTTC. Translation: CASSQVSEGLYGYTF.

The gene calls are TRBV6-2 or TRBV6-3 and TRBJ1-1, with no clear D. The CDR3 spans 13 residues. Trimming pared 2 bases from V and 2 bases from J, leaving 6 bases between. Germline lookup yields CDR1 MNHEY and CDR2 SVGEGT. Here the CDR3 DNA reads TGTGCCAGCAGTTACAAGACTAACACTGAAGCTTTCTTT. As protein: CASSYKTNTEAFF.

The chain couples TRBV3-1 (or the pseudogene TRBV3-2) to TRBJ2-5; 12 positions match TRBD2. Germline V gene sequence: CDR1 LGHDT, CDR2 YNNKEL (reference sequence). The trim removed 1 base at V and 5 bases at J, leaving 5 bases unmatched. The CDR3 contains 16 residues. CDR3 sequence reads: CASSQGLAGGSETQYF. As DNA, the CDR3 is TGTGCCAGCAGCCAAGGGCTAGCGGGGGGGTCCGAGACCCAGTACTTC.

The V and J genes are TRBV5-4 and TRBJ1-1, with D unresolved. With 5 bases removed from V and 1 base from J, the gap between germline ends came to 9 bases. The CDR3 contains 13 residues. Germline V gives CDR1 SGHNT, CDR2 YYREEE (reference sequence). In DNA, the CDR3 is TGTGCCAGCAGGACCAGGCAGAACACTGAAGCTTTCTTT. It yields the protein CASRTRQNTEAFF.

The V gene is TRBV5-1, the J gene TRBJ2-5, with 14 bases that match TRBD2. Germline V gene data show CDR1 as SGHRS and CDR2 as YFSETQ. V was clipped by 4 bases and J by 3 bases; unmatched bases: 5. This CDR3 comprises 16 residues. In nucleotides, the CDR3 is TGCGCCAGCAGCCCAACGGGACTAGCGGGAGAAGAGACCCAGTACTTC. The encoded protein is CASSPTGLAGEETQYF. The entire variable domain, with the rest obtained from reference TRBV5-1 and TRBJ2-5, is as follows: KAGVTQTPRYLIKTRGQQVTLSCSPISGHRSVSWYQQTPGQGLQFLFEYFSETQRNKGNFPGRFSGRQFSNSRSEMNVSTLELGDSALYLCASSPTGLAGEETQYFGPGTRLLVL.

In its sample, this clone was seen once. This rearrangement joins TRBV27 to TRBJ1-4; D might be TRBD1 (5 bases). Looked up from germline, CDR1 is MNHEY and CDR2 is SMNVEV (reference sequence). CDR3 size: 16 residues. V lost 2 bases to trimming and J lost 2 bases, with 12 bases between them. CDR3 in amino acids: CASSLKAGQTNEKLFF. In DNA, the CDR3 is TGTGCCAGCAGTTTAAAGGCAGGGCAGACTAATGAAAAACTGTTTTTT.

This rearrangement joins TRBV28 to TRBJ2-1; weak D call: TRBD2 (7 bases). This CDR3 is built from 15 residues. Trimming shortened V by 1 base and J by 7 bases, and 14 bases separated the two germline ends. Per the germline V gene, CDR1 is MDHEN and CDR2 is SYDVKM. The CDR3 nucleotides are TGTGCCAGCAGTTTATCTAGGGGGGGCATTAATGAGCAGTTCTTC. It is translated as CASSLSRGGINEQFF.

The chain combines TRBV10-2 with TRBJ2-1, with 8 bases matching TRBD2. V was clipped by 3 bases and J by 6 bases; unmatched bases: 4. This CDR3 contains 14 residues. Looked up from germline, CDR1 is WSHSY and CDR2 is SAAADI. CDR3 loop: CASSDSGRRNEQFF. CDR3 coding DNA: TGCGCCAGCAGTGACAGCGGGAGACGCAATGAGCAGTTCTTC.

The chain has TRBV18 and TRBJ1-5; no clear D. The V end lost 2 bases, the J end lost 7 bases, and 6 bases lay between the germline ends. The CDR3 spans 12 residues. Germline V gene data show CDR1 as KGHSH and CDR2 as LQKENI. The CDR3 sequence: CASSPDGQPQHF. Written as DNA, the CDR3 is TGTGCCAGCTCACCAGATGGCCAGCCCCAGCATTTT.

The V call is TRBV6-1, the J call TRBJ2-7; D is undetermined. Germline V gene sequence: CDR1 MNHNS, CDR2 SASEGT. The V gene lost 5 bases and the J gene lost 7 bases, with 12 bases spanning the gap. This CDR3 comprises 12 residues. CDR3 bases: TGTGCCAGCAGTTATACGCTAGGTGAGCAGTACTTC. Translating it yields CASSYTLGEQYF.

This clone was detected once. The chain couples TRBV7-9 to TRBJ1-1; possibly TRBD1 for D (6 bases). The germline gives CDR1 SEHNR, CDR2 FQNEAQ (reference sequence). The CDR3 sequence is 16 residues long. V gave up 1 base and J gave up 3 bases, with 15 bases separating them. CDR3 nucleotides: TGTGCCAGCAGCTTAGGTCAGACAGGAAGAGACACTGAAGCTTTCTTT. The encoded protein is CASSLGQTGRDTEAFF. Combining the CDR3 with reference TRBV7-9 and TRBJ1-1 gives the whole variable domain DTGVSQNPRHKITKRGQNVTFRCDPISEHNRLYWYRQTLGQGPEFLTYFQNEAQLEKSRLLSDRFSAERPKGSFSTLEIQRTEQGDSAMYLCASSLGQTGRDTEAFFGQGTRLTVV.

The chain recombines TRBV7-6 with TRBJ2-7; D is possibly TRBD1 (5 bases). Trimming removed 0 bases at V and 2 bases at J, with 14 bases between. CDR1 is SGHVS and CDR2 is FNYEAQ in the germline V gene. The CDR3 is 16 amino acids. Here the CDR3 DNA reads TGTGCCAGCAGCTTAGCAGGGTCAAGGGGTACCTACGAGCAGTACTTC. Encoded protein: CASSLAGSRGTYEQYF.